This T cell receptor beta chain was captured by sequencing in a study of blood T cell repertoires in COVID-19. In the original workflow: Researchers report that nucleated cell counts were estimated from reference gene primer amplification. Sequenced by immunoSEQ multiplex PCR; TCRdb stores in-frame clones only, minus some. D and trimming come from the DNA, and the V and J calls and clone size come from that table. The sample consists of around 200,000 clones, 75% to 90% of them appearing once. The CDR3 is 15 amino acids. CDR1 and CDR2 from the germline V gene are MNHEY and SVGAGI. With V trimmed by 0 bases and J by 8 bases, 1 base remained unmatched.

The source is a man in his forties with acute or convalescent COVID-19. The sequenced sample consisted of peripheral blood. The rearrangement links TRBV6-5 to TRBJ1-4; 12 nucleotides align to TRBD1. The CDR3 DNA is TGTGCCAGCAGTTACTCGGGACAGGGGGCGGAAAAACTGTTTTTT. It yields the protein CASSYSGQGAEKLFF.